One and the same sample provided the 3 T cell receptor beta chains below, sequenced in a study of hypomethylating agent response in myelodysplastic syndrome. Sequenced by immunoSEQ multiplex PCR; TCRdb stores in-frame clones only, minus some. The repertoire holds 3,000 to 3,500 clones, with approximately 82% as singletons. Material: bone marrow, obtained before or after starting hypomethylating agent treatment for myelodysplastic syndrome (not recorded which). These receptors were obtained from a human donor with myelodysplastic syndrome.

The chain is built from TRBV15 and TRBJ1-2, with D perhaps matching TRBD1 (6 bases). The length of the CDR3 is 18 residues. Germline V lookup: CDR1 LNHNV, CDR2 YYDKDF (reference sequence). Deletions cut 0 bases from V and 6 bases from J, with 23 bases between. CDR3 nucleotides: TGTGCCACCAGCAGAGATACCTCGGTACTAACAGGGAACCATGGCTACACCTTC. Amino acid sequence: CATSRDTSVLTGNHGYTF. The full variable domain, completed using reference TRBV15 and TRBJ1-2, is DAMVIQNPRYQVTQFGKPVTLSCSQTLNHNVMYWYQQKSSQAPKLLFHYYDKDFNNEADTPDNFQSRRPNTSFCFLDIRSPGLGDTAMYLCATSRDTSVLTGNHGYTFGSGTRLTVV.

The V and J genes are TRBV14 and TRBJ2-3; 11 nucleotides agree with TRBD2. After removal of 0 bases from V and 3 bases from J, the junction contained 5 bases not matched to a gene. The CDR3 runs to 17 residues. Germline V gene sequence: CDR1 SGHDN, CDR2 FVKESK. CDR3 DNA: TGTGCCAGCAGCCAAGATTTAGCGGGAGGGTGGACAGATACGCAGTATTTT. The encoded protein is CASSQDLAGGWTDTQYF. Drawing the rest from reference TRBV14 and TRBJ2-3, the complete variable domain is EAGVTQFPSHSVIEKGQTVTLRCDPISGHDNLYWYRRVMGKEIKFLLHFVKESKQDESGMPNNRFLAERTGGTYSTLKVQPAELEDSGVYFCASSQDLAGGWTDTQYFGPGTRLTVL.

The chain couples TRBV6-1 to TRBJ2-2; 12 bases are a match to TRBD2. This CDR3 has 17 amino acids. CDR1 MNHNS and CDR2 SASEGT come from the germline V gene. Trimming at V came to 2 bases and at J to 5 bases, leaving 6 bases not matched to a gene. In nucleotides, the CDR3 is TGTGCCAGCAGTGAATCGACTAGCGGGAGTTGGACCGGGGAGCTGTTTTTT. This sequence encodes CASSESTSGSWTGELFF.